The clone carrying this TCR beta chain was found a few times. The data derive from a study of blood T cell repertoires in COVID-19. Study information: Acute and convalescent COVID-19 samples came from the United States, Italy and Spain.

Germline values: CDR1 MGHRA, CDR2 YSYEKL. J was trimmed by 10 bases and V by 3 bases; bases with no gene match: 5. The CDR3 has 12 residues. Enrolled through a virtual design, the participants were between roughly 18 and 95 years of age and came from fewer than 30 US areas. Participants' reported clinical history set cohort assignment. Generated by immunoSEQ multiplex PCR, the TCRdb table keeps only in-frame clones and is missing some. The sample shows some 230,000 clones, roughly four fifths of them seen only once. Material: PBMCs or T cells enriched from blood (not recorded which). This chain connects TRBV4-1 to TRBJ1-1, with 7 bases identical to TRBD1. This TCR was sampled from a woman aged 40 to 55 with acute COVID-19. The CDR3 here is CASSHVQGIAFF. In nucleotides, the CDR3 is TGCGCCAGCAGCCATGTACAGGGGATAGCTTTCTTT.